The 15 T cell receptor beta chains reported below all come from one sample, sequenced in a study of response to subunit inactivated influenza vaccine (dated by TCRdb to 2017 to 2018). The library was produced with RT-PCR. Sequencing instrument: Illumina HiSeq 2500. The public reads were quality trimmed at Q25 with fastp and then assembled into clones with MiXCR by TCRdb, keeping productive beta chains. CDR3 protein duplicates are merged, each entry listing the most common genes and DNA. Counted in this sample were roughly 710,000 distinct CDR3 sequences; 12% to 15% of them appeared once. The ten largest clones add up to approximately 7.6% of the sample. The sequences come from PBMCs from blood, collected roughly 15 days before vaccination. The receptors stem from a man over 45 who received an inactivated influenza vaccine. Donor details come from another sample of the same person, matched by shared clones.

The V call is TRBV12-3 or TRBV12-4, the J call TRBJ2-1, with a weak D call TRBD1 (5 bases). This CDR3 spans 11 amino acids. Trimming shortened V by 5 bases and J by 10 bases, and 9 bases separated the two germline ends. CDR3 sequence reads: CASSTNREQFF. The CDR3 DNA sequence: TGTGCCAGCAGTACAAACAGGGAGCAGTTCTTC.

CDR3 loop: CASMAGRGTGELFF. The CDR3 DNA reads as TGTGCCAGCATGGCCGGGCGGGGGACCGGGGAGCTGTTTTTT. The gene calls are TRBV2 and TRBJ2-2; 7 bases are a match to TRBD2. Germline V gene data show CDR1 as SNHLY and CDR2 as FYNNEI. There are 14 residues in the CDR3. V lost 7 bases and J lost 5; bases outside the gene matches: 7.

The CDR3 nucleotides are TGTGCCAGCAGTTACTCTAGGACTAGCGGCAGCACAGATACGCAGTATTTT. This encodes CASSYSRTSGSTDTQYF. The chain links TRBV6-5 to TRBJ2-3, with 10 positions matching TRBD2. V shed 0 bases and J 0 bases; nucleotides not matched to a gene: 3. Germline CDR1 reads MNHEY; CDR2 reads SVGAGI. This CDR3 contains 17 residues.

The CDR3 region has the DNA TGTGCCAGTAGGGAGGACAGGGTGATCACCGGGGAGCTGTTTTTT. Amino acid sequence: CASREDRVITGELFF. This rearrangement joins TRBV6-2 or TRBV6-3 to TRBJ2-2; 8 nucleotides align to TRBD1. CDR1 and CDR2 (germline): MNHEY, SVGEGT. V was pared by 9 bases and J by 4 bases, with 10 bases of the junction left unmatched. The length of the CDR3 is 15 residues.

The chain recombines TRBV6-2 or TRBV6-3 with TRBJ2-7, with 9 positions matching TRBD1. This CDR3 region has 14 residues. From germline, CDR1 is MNHEY and CDR2 SVGEGT. The junction had 6 bases not matched to a gene; V was cut back by 7 bases and J by 2 bases. CDR3 loop: CASKNRGLPYEQYF. The CDR3 coding sequence is TGTGCCAGCAAAAACAGGGGGCTACCCTACGAGCAGTACTTC.

This chain joins TRBV19 and TRBJ2-3; D possibly corresponds to TRBD2 (5 bases). Looked up from germline, CDR1 is LNHDA and CDR2 is SQIVND (reference sequence). Trimming removed 6 bases from V and 2 bases from J, with 15 bases in between. The CDR3 runs 15 residues. CDR3 DNA sequence: TGTGCCAGTAGGAAAGAGGTAGCGCACACAGATACGCAGTATTTT. Protein sequence: CASRKEVAHTDTQYF.

This clonotype was recorded a few times. The chain couples TRBV19 to TRBJ2-1; 11 bases align to TRBD2. The germline V gene has CDR1 LNHDA and CDR2 SQIVND (reference sequence). The CDR3 totals 15 residues. Trimming took 4 bases from V and 5 from J; bases not matched to a gene: 4. CDR3 in amino acids: CASSKGTSGDNEQFF. In DNA form, the CDR3 reads TGTGCCAGTAGTAAGGGGACTAGCGGAGACAATGAGCAGTTCTTC.

The rearrangement links TRBV12-3 or TRBV12-4 to TRBJ2-1; D unresolved. Trimming removed 6 bases from V and 8 bases from J, with 17 bases in between. This CDR3 has 14 amino acids. The CDR3 loop is CASSQIGPADEQFF. In DNA, the CDR3 is TGTGCCAGCAGCCAGATTGGGCCTGCGGATGAGCAGTTCTTC.

This clonotype has a handful of counts. This chain joins TRBV10-3 and TRBJ2-1; 11 positions match TRBD2. The germline CDR1 and CDR2 sequences are ENHRY and SYGVKD. The CDR3 length is 15 residues. V was pared by 5 bases and J by 5 bases, with 5 bases of the junction left unmatched. CDR3 residues: CAISLLAGAHNEQFF. CDR3 DNA sequence: TGTGCCATCAGTCTACTAGCGGGGGCCCACAATGAGCAGTTCTTC.

This clonotype came up a few times. This chain joins TRBV10-1 and TRBJ1-2, with D hard to call. V lost 0 bases, J lost 6 bases, and 5 bases lay in between. Per germline, CDR1 WNHNN and CDR2 SYGVQD (reference sequence). The CDR3 is made up of 12 amino acids. CDR3 nucleotides: TGCGCCAGCAGTGAGTCGTTGAATGGCTACACCTTC. This encodes CASSESLNGYTF.

The genes are TRBV12-3 or TRBV12-4 and TRBJ2-5, with 12 bases that match TRBD1. With 6 bases clipped from V and 4 bases from J, the junction kept 15 bases outside the gene matches. The length of the CDR3 is 18 residues. CDR3 bases: TGTGCCAGCAGGACCCTAAATTGGGGGACAGGGGGCGCAGAGACCCAGTACTTC. Protein: CASRTLNWGTGGAETQYF.

This clonotype appeared many times. The DNA of the CDR3 is TGCGCCAGCAGCTTGCCGGGATACACTGAAGCTTTCTTT. It specifies CASSLPGYTEAFF. The chain recombines TRBV5-1 with TRBJ1-1; D uncertain. This CDR3 contains 13 residues. Trimming took off 1 base at V and 3 bases at J, with 7 bases between the two ends. Looked up from germline, CDR1 is SGHRS and CDR2 is YFSETQ.

The J gene is TRBJ2-1, the V gene TRBV24-1, with D possibly TRBD1 on 6 matching bases. In germline, CDR1 is KGHDR, CDR2 SFDVKD. The V end lost 4 bases, the J end lost 0 bases, and 15 bases lay between the germline ends. This CDR3 has 17 residues. The CDR3 DNA reads as TGTGCCACCAGTGACCCAGGACAGCCGAGCTCCTACAATGAGCAGTTCTTC. This gives the protein CATSDPGQPSSYNEQFF.

This clonotype was counted between two and nine times. The genes are TRBV28 and TRBJ2-7, with D possibly called TRBD1 or TRBD2 (7 bases each). The CDR3 is 17 residues long. Germline CDR1 is MDHEN and CDR2 is SYDVKM. Trimming pared 5 bases from V and 4 bases from J, leaving 24 bases between. The CDR3 nucleotides are TGTGCCAGCAGTCACCAGGGGGGGAGGGGCCGACCGTACGAGCAGTACTTC. It is translated as CASSHQGGRGRPYEQYF.

The rearrangement joins TRBV3-1 to TRBJ1-4; unclear D gene. The CDR3 loop spans 11 amino acids. The V gene's germline CDR1 is LGHDT and CDR2 YNNKEL (reference sequence). V was trimmed by 1 base and J by 11 bases, leaving 5 bases between them. The DNA of the CDR3 is TGTGCCAGCAGCCAAGGGAGGAAACTGTTTTTT. It translates to CASSQGRKLFF.